This is a list of T cell receptor beta chains from one sample in a study of STAT3 mutations in large granular lymphocyte leukemia. Assay: immunoSEQ multiplex PCR; the TCRdb copy retains only in-frame clones and omits some. The table lists approximately 27,000 clones, about 80% of them singletons. The sequenced sample consisted of peripheral blood mononuclear cells. These receptors were obtained from a woman in her 50s with T-cell large granular lymphocyte leukemia. Some clones in this sample may be carry-over from other donors' samples. Both conserved end residues are part of each CDR3. D genes are given only for firm matches. Not every row has a clone size; where given, it reads once, few, many or a size class.

v_call: TRBV28; j_call: TRBJ2-3; clone_size: .; d_call: .; cdr3_aa: CASSGKTQYF; cdr3_nt: TGTGCCAGCAGCGGGAAGACGCAGTATTTT
v_call: TRBV7-8; j_call: TRBJ2-7; clone_size: .; d_call: TRBD1; cdr3_aa: CASSPTGVWYEQYF; cdr3_nt: TGTGCCAGCAGCCCAACAGGGGTCTGGTACGAGCAGTACTTC
v_call: TRBV4-1; j_call: TRBJ2-5; clone_size: .; d_call: .; cdr3_aa: CASSQVIVGGVTQYF; cdr3_nt: TGCGCCAGCAGCCAAGTAATCGTAGGAGGGGTGACCCAGTACTTC
v_call: TRBV5-6; j_call: TRBJ2-7; clone_size: .; d_call: TRBD2; cdr3_aa: CASRRAGTSIEQYF; cdr3_nt: TGTGCCAGCAGGAGAGCCGGGACTAGCATAGAGCAGTACTTC
v_call: TRBV6-8; j_call: TRBJ2-1; clone_size: .; d_call: .; cdr3_aa: CASSYELGSGVGINEQFF; cdr3_nt: TGTGCCAGCAGTTACGAATTGGGTAGCGGCGTGGGGATTAATGAGCAGTTCTTC
v_call: TRBV9; j_call: TRBJ2-3; clone_size: .; d_call: .; cdr3_aa: CASSPRADTQYF; cdr3_nt: TGTGCCAGCAGCCCCCGGGCAGATACGCAGTATTTT
v_call: TRBV5-4; j_call: TRBJ2-7; clone_size: .; d_call: .; cdr3_aa: CASPYITEPIEGQYF; cdr3_nt: TGTGCCAGCCCCTACATAACGGAACCCATCGAGGGGCAGTACTTC
v_call: TRBV5-1; j_call: TRBJ2-2; clone_size: .; d_call: TRBD1; cdr3_aa: CASRGPGQGNTGELFF; cdr3_nt: TGCGCCAGCAGGGGACCGGGACAGGGGAACACCGGGGAGCTGTTTTTT
v_call: TRBV5-5; j_call: TRBJ1-2; clone_size: .; d_call: .; cdr3_aa: CASSTKQGAYGYTF; cdr3_nt: TGTGCCAGCAGCACAAAACAGGGAGCCTATGGCTACACCTTC
v_call: TRBV27; j_call: TRBJ2-3; clone_size: .; d_call: .; cdr3_aa: CASRGWGDTQYF; cdr3_nt: TGTGCCAGCAGGGGCTGGGGGGATACGCAGTATTTT
v_call: TRBV19; j_call: TRBJ1-5; clone_size: few; d_call: .; cdr3_aa: CASSEEGNSNQPQHF; cdr3_nt: TGTGCCAGTAGCGAGGAGGGAAATAGCAATCAGCCCCAGCATTTT
v_call: TRBV5-1; j_call: TRBJ1-2; clone_size: .; d_call: .; cdr3_aa: CASSLGASRGYTF; cdr3_nt: TGCGCCAGCAGCTTGGGGGCATCGAGGGGCTACACCTTC
v_call: TRBV18; j_call: TRBJ1-2; clone_size: .; d_call: .; cdr3_aa: CASSPPEGGRVPYGYTF; cdr3_nt: TGTGCCAGCTCACCACCGGAGGGGGGCCGAGTGCCCTATGGCTACACCTTC
v_call: TRBV29-1; j_call: TRBJ1-1; clone_size: .; d_call: .; cdr3_aa: CSVEDQTGRGALRVAFF; cdr3_nt: TGCAGCGTTGAAGACCAGACCGGCAGGGGTGCCCTAAGGGTCGCTTTCTTT
v_call: TRBV7-9; j_call: TRBJ1-1; clone_size: .; d_call: .; cdr3_aa: CASSAPGLNTEAFF; cdr3_nt: TGTGCCAGCAGCGCCCCAGGCCTAAACACTGAAGCTTTCTTT
v_call: TRBV2; j_call: TRBJ1-5; clone_size: .; d_call: TRBD1; cdr3_aa: CASSKGGLQPQHF; cdr3_nt: TGTGCCAGCAGCAAAGGGGGCCTGCAGCCCCAGCATTTT
v_call: TRBV12-5; j_call: TRBJ2-1; clone_size: .; d_call: TRBD1; cdr3_aa: CASGLGDRNNEQFF; cdr3_nt: TGTGCTAGTGGTTTGGGGGACAGGAACAATGAGCAGTTCTTC
v_call: TRBV7-6; j_call: TRBJ2-3; clone_size: .; d_call: .; cdr3_aa: CASSPSGTPGDTQYF; cdr3_nt: TGTGCCAGCAGCCCATCCGGGACCCCCGGAGATACGCAGTATTTT
v_call: TRBV4-1; j_call: TRBJ2-7; clone_size: once; d_call: .; cdr3_aa: CASSGEITYEQYF; cdr3_nt: TGCGCCAGCAGTGGGGAGATTACCTACGAGCAGTACTTC
v_call: TRBV6-5; j_call: TRBJ2-1; clone_size: .; d_call: .; cdr3_aa: CASGLASYNEQFF; cdr3_nt: TGTGCCAGCGGGCTAGCCTCCTACAATGAGCAGTTCTTC
v_call: TRBV14; j_call: TRBJ2-7; clone_size: .; d_call: .; cdr3_aa: CASSQDLAGRYEQYF; cdr3_nt: TGTGCCAGCAGCCAAGATCTGGCAGGGAGGTACGAGCAGTACTTC
v_call: TRBV9; j_call: TRBJ1-4; clone_size: .; d_call: .; cdr3_aa: CASSVSGPSPLFF; cdr3_nt: TGTGCCAGCAGCGTATCCGGTCCGTCCCCACTGTTTTTT
v_call: TRBV7-3; j_call: TRBJ2-3; clone_size: few; d_call: .; cdr3_aa: CASSEISTDTQYF; cdr3_nt: TGTGCCAGCAGCGAGATTAGCACAGATACGCAGTATTTT
v_call: TRBV29-1; j_call: TRBJ2-5; clone_size: once; d_call: .; cdr3_aa: CSWTTETQYF; cdr3_nt: TGCAGCTGGACTACGGAGACCCAGTACTTC
v_call: TRBV5-1; j_call: TRBJ1-2; clone_size: .; d_call: TRBD1; cdr3_aa: CASSPRLRQGGYGYTF; cdr3_nt: TGCGCCAGCAGCCCGCGCTTAAGACAGGGGGGCTATGGCTACACCTTC
v_call: TRBV30; j_call: TRBJ1-1; clone_size: .; d_call: .; cdr3_aa: CAWSSPGQNTEAFF; cdr3_nt: TGTGCCTGGAGTAGCCCAGGTCAGAACACTGAAGCTTTCTTT
v_call: TRBV6-5; j_call: TRBJ2-7; clone_size: .; d_call: TRBD1; cdr3_aa: CASSTRDRGYHEQYF; cdr3_nt: TGTGCCAGCAGTACTCGGGACAGGGGTTACCACGAGCAGTACTTC
v_call: TRBV28; j_call: TRBJ2-1; clone_size: .; d_call: .; cdr3_aa: CASSWASAGSSSNEQFF; cdr3_nt: TGTGCCAGCAGTTGGGCCTCGGCGGGGTCATCTTCCAATGAGCAGTTCTTC
v_call: TRBV5-4; j_call: TRBJ1-2; clone_size: .; d_call: .; cdr3_aa: CASRLGREYRVVSPYGYTF; cdr3_nt: TGTGCCAGCAGGTTAGGACGCGAGTACAGGGTGGTTTCGCCGTATGGCTACACCTTC
v_call: TRBV18; j_call: TRBJ2-5; clone_size: .; d_call: .; cdr3_aa: CASSPVQAYQETQYF; cdr3_nt: TGTGCCAGCTCACCTGTACAGGCATACCAAGAGACCCAGTACTTC
v_call: TRBV29-1; j_call: TRBJ2-2; clone_size: .; d_call: .; cdr3_aa: CSVECGGPIRNTGELFF; cdr3_nt: TGCAGCGTTGAATGTGGGGGCCCAATTCGCAACACCGGGGAGCTGTTTTTT